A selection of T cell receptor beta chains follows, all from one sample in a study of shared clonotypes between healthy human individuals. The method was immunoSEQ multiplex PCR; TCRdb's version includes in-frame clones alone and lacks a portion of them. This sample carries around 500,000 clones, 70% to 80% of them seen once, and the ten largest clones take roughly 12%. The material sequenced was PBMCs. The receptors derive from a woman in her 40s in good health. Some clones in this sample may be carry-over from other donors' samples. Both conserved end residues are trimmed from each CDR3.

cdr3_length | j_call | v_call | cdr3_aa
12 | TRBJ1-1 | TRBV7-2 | ASSLAGVPTEAF
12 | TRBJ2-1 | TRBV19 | ASSARDGYNEQF
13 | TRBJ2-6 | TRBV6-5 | ASSYSGSGANVLT
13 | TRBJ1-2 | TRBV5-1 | ASMPGPGEGYGYT
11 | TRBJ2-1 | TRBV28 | ASSSTGHNEQF
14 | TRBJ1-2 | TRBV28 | ASSETAGTGGYGYT
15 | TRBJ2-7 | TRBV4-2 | ASSQGGPGSGSYEQY
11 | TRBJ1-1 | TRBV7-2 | ASSLGQGFEAF
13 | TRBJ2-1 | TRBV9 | ASSPGTSGYNEQF
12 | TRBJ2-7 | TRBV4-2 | ASSQGPGTYEQY
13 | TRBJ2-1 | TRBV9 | ASSARDSPYNEQF
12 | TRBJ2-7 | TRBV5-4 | ASSFGGEGSEQY
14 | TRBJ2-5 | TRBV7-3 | ASSLTSGRAGETQY
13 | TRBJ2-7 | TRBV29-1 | NPGRAGGLSYEQY
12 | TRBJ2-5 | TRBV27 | ASSQNRGRETQY
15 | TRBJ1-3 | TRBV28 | ASSIRDRDLSGNTIY
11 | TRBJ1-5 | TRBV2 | ASRVTGIQPQH
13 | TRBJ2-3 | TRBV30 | AWSALYGSTDTQY
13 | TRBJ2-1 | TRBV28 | ASSKTGQRTNEQF
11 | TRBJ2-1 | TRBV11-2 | ASSLAGYNEQF
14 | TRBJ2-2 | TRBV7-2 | ASSQRQGVLTGELF
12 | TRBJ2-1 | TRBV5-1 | ASSLEGPYNEQF
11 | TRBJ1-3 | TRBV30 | AWTPGSGNTIY
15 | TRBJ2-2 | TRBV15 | ATSRDWLAGMRGELF
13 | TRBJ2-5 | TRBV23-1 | ASSRRGPIQETQY
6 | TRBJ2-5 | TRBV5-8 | ASDTQY
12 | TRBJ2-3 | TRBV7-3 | ASSALGGPDTQY
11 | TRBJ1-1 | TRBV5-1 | ASNSGLNTEAF
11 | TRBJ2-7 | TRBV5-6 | ASSLGRSYEQY
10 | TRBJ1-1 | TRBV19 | ASSIEGRRAF
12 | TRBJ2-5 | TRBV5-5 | ASSLLQSQETQY
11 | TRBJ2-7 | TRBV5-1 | ASSTGPPYEQY
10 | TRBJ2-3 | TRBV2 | ASSEGSDTQY
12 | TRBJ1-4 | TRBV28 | ASSLWQGSEKLF
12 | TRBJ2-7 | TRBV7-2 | ASSLALSVYEQY
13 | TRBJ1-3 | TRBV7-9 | ASSPRSTGRDTIY
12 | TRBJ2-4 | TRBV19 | ASRPQGAENIQY
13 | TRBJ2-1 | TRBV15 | ATSREGGHVNEQF
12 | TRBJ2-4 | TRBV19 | ASSLLDRENIQY
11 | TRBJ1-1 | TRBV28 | ASSPPRRFGAF
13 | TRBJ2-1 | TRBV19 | ASSASRDEYNEQF
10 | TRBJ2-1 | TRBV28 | ASSLALGEQF
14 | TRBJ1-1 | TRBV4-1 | ASSTIGQGMNTEAF
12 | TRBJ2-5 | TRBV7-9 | ASSPQGLHETQY
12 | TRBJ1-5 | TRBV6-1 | ASSEAERGRPQH
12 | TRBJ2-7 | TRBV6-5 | ASSYVRQAYEQY
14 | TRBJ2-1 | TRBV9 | ASSAPLGQGSNEQF
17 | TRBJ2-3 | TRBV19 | ASSIEGPGLAGGTDTQY
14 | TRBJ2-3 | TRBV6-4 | ASGTSGRLVTDTQY
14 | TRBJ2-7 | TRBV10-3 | AISEPTSGRSYEQY
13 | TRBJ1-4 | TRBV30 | AWSVRGQGYEKLF
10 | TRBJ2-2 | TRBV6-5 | ASRRETGELF
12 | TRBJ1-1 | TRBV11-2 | ASSLAGQHTEAF
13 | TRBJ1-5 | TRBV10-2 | ASSEMQNSNQPQH
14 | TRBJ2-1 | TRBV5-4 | ASSTLRDGIYNEQF